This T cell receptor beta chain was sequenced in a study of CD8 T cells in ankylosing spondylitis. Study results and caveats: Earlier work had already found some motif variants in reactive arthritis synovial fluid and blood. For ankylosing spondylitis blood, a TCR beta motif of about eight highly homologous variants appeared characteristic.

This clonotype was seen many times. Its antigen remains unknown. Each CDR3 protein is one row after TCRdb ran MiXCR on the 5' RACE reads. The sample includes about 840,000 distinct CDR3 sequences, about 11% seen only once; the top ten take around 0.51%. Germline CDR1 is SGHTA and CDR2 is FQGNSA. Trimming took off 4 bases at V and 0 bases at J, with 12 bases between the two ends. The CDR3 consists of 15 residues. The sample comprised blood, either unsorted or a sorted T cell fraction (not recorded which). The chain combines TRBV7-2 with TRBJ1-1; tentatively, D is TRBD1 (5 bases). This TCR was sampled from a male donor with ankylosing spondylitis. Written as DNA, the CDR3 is TGTGCCAGCAGCTCGATCGGGACCATGAACACTGAAGCTTTCTTT. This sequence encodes CASSSIGTMNTEAFF.